One sample yielded the 18 T cell receptor beta chains listed below, sequenced in a study of cytomegalovirus exposure and HLA in healthy donors. The PCR employed 60 Vbeta primers together with 13 Jbeta primers. Only in-frame clones appear in the TCRdb table, and some are missing; sequencing was by immunoSEQ multiplex PCR. This repertoire shows 75,000 to 80,000 clones, 65% to 80% found once; its top ten account for about 12%. The specimen sequenced was PBMCs. Receptor source: a male donor in good health and CMV-seropositive.

J is TRBJ1-1 and V is TRBV28; tentative D call: TRBD1 (5 bases). With 4 bases removed from V and 4 bases from J, the gap between germline ends came to 28 bases. CDR1 and CDR2 (germline): MDHEN, SYDVKM. This CDR3 is built from 19 residues. The CDR3 sequence: CASSSTEIGAITLGTEAFF. In DNA, the CDR3 is TGTGCCAGCAGTTCTACGGAGATAGGGGCCATCACCCTGGGCACTGAAGCTTTCTTT.

This clone was seen only a few times. Germline and junction disagree at one end, which may indicate a read error. The V and J genes are TRBV5-1 and TRBJ1-5; 7 bases are shared with TRBD1. This CDR3 has 14 amino acids. The germline V gene encodes CDR1 SGHRS and CDR2 YFSETQ. This CDR3 is CAGSQGTENQPQHF. The DNA for the CDR3 is TGCGCCGGCAGCCAGGGGACAGAAAATCAGCCCCAGCATTTT.

This sequence joins TRBV9 and TRBJ2-5; D gene uncertain. Germline assignment: CDR1 SGDLS and CDR2 YYNGEE. The CDR3 loop spans 14 amino acids. The V end was cut by 4 bases, the J end by 1 base, with 11 bases between. CDR3 nucleotide sequence: TGTGCCAGCAGCCCCACCCCGGTCCAAGAGACCCAGTACTTC. Translation: CASSPTPVQETQYF. The whole variable domain, filled in from reference TRBV9 and TRBJ2-5, reads DSGVTQTPKHLITATGQRVTLRCSPRSGDLSVYWYQQSLDQGLQFLIQYYNGEERAKGNILERFSAQQFPDLHSELNLSSLELGDSALYFCASSPTPVQETQYFGPGTRLLVL.

The CDR3 loop reads CASSTQRGKNDAFF. CDR3 DNA sequence: TGTGCCAGCAGCACCCAAAGGGGGAAAAATGATGCTTTCTTT. The chain combines TRBV7-2 with TRBJ1-1, with a tentative D call TRBD1 (6 bases). This CDR3 has 14 amino acids. V shed 5 bases and J shed 11 bases, with 21 bases lying between them. Germline V gene sequence: CDR1 SGHTA, CDR2 FQGNSA. Full variable domain (missing parts from reference TRBV7-2 and TRBJ1-1): GAGVSQSPSNKVTEKGKDVELRCDPISGHTALYWYRQSLGQGLEFLIYFQGNSAPDKSGLPSDRFSAERTGGSVSTLTIQRTQQEDSAVYLCASSTQRGKNDAFFGQGTRLTVV.

The gene calls are TRBV7-3 and TRBJ1-5, with D possibly TRBD1 on 5 matching bases. V dropped 5 bases and J dropped 7 bases, with 15 bases sitting between them. The germline CDR1 and CDR2 sequences are SGHTA and FQGTGA. CDR3 length equals 14 residues. The CDR3 DNA reads TGTGCCAGCAGCCAGGGAGGGGTTTTACAGCCCCAGCATTTT. Its translation: CASSQGGVLQPQHF.

The CDR3 bases are TGTGCCAGCAGTCCTAGCTCCTACGAGCAGTACTTC. The encoded protein is CASSPSSYEQYF. The V call is TRBV27, the J call TRBJ2-7; D ambiguous. CDR3 length: 12 residues. V dropped 5 bases and J dropped 0 bases, with 5 bases sitting between them. Germline V CDR1 and CDR2: MNHEY, SMNVEV (reference sequence).

On this clone: A junction end diverges from the germline sequence, so it may reflect a read error. The rearrangement links TRBV19 to TRBJ2-1, with unresolved D. The CDR3 loop spans 15 amino acids. From germline, CDR1 is LNHDA and CDR2 SQIVND (reference sequence). CDR3 nucleotide sequence: TGTGCCAGTGGTATTACGGAGAGCTCCTACAATGAGCAGTTCTTC. Amino acid sequence: CASGITESSYNEQFF.

The CDR3 spells CASSRATSAGAGETQYF. CDR3 bases: TGTGCCAGCAGCAGGGCGACGTCAGCGGGGGCGGGAGAGACCCAGTACTTC. J is TRBJ2-5 and V is TRBV7-9; 8 nucleotides align to TRBD2. Looked up from germline, CDR1 is SEHNR and CDR2 is FQNEAQ (reference sequence). Unmatched junction bases numbered 15, after V lost 5 bases and J lost 4 bases. This CDR3 has 17 amino acids.

This sequence joins TRBV4-1 and TRBJ2-3; 8 bases agree with TRBD1. Germline V gene data show CDR1 as MGHRA and CDR2 as YSYEKL. The trim removed 3 bases at V and 3 bases at J, leaving 5 bases unmatched. The CDR3 extends over 15 amino acids. The CDR3 is CASSQTDRATDTQYF. The CDR3 DNA reads TGCGCCAGCAGCCAGACGGACAGGGCGACAGATACGCAGTATTTT.

The chain joins TRBV30 to TRBJ1-4; a weak D match, TRBD1 (5 bases). CDR1 GTSNPN and CDR2 SVGIG come from the germline V gene (reference sequence). Trimming removed 5 bases at V and 1 base at J, with 11 bases between. The CDR3 contains 14 residues. The CDR3 DNA reads as TGTGCCTGGGGAGACAGAAAAACTAATGAAAAACTGTTTTTT. Translated, it gives CAWGDRKTNEKLFF.

The sample holds a few counts of this clone. V gene TRBV7-9 combines with J gene TRBJ2-5, with D possibly being TRBD2 (7 bases). The CDR3 length is 13 residues. Germline CDR1 is SEHNR and CDR2 is FQNEAQ (reference sequence). Trimming stripped 8 bases from V and 2 bases from J, with 12 bases between. CDR3 loop: CASRGAGQETQYF. In DNA, the CDR3 is TGTGCCAGCCGGGGGGCGGGACAAGAGACCCAGTACTTC.

The genes are TRBV28 and TRBJ2-1; 7 bases are shared with TRBD2. Trimming cost V 8 bases and J 7 bases; bases outside gene matches: 14. Germline CDR1 MDHEN, CDR2 SYDVKM. The CDR3 contains 15 residues. DNA of the CDR3: TGTGCCAGCTCCATGGCGGGCAGCGGGACGAATGAGCAGTTCTTC. It codes for CASSMAGSGTNEQFF.

The genes are TRBV11-2 and TRBJ2-2; 8 positions agree with TRBD2. The CDR3 covers 15 residues. Per germline, CDR1 SGHAT and CDR2 FQNNGV. With V trimmed by 5 bases and J by 5 bases, 7 bases remained unmatched. CDR3 sequence: CASSPAGARTGELFF. The CDR3 DNA follows: TGTGCCAGCAGCCCAGCGGGGGCACGAACCGGGGAGCTGTTTTTT. The full variable domain, completed using reference TRBV11-2 and TRBJ2-2, is EAGVAQSPRYKIIEKRQSVAFWCNPISGHATLYWYQQILGQGPKLLIQFQNNGVVDDSQLPKDRFSAERLKGVDSTLKIQPAKLEDSAVYLCASSPAGARTGELFFGEGSRLTVL.

The chain combines TRBV5-1 with TRBJ1-2; perhaps TRBD1 as D (6 bases). This CDR3 is built from 13 residues. Per germline, CDR1 SGHRS and CDR2 YFSETQ. V was cut by 7 bases and J by 2 bases, with 12 bases left in between. This CDR3 reads CASSRQENYGYTF. The CDR3 bases are TGCGCCAGCTCTCGACAGGAGAACTATGGCTACACCTTC.

This chain connects TRBV6-1 to TRBJ1-1, with D hard to call. Germline V gene data show CDR1 as MNHNS and CDR2 as SASEGT. CDR3 length equals 13 residues. The ends were cut back, 5 bases at V and 0 bases at J, with 7 bases in the middle. CDR3 in amino acids: CASSLRLNTEAFF. The CDR3 DNA sequence: TGTGCCAGCAGTTTACGGTTGAACACTGAAGCTTTCTTT.

This chain uses TRBV6-6 with TRBJ2-1, with 9 bases identical to TRBD2. The germline V gene has CDR1 MNHNY and CDR2 SVGAGI (reference sequence). This CDR3 is built from 15 residues. V trimming: 1 base; J trimming: 7 bases; junction bases outside the gene matches: 5. The CDR3 DNA follows: TGTGCCAGCAGTTACTACAGCGGGAGGCGTAATGAGCAGTTCTTC. Translated: CASSYYSGRRNEQFF.

This sequence joins TRBV19 and TRBJ1-2; D is ambiguous. Germline CDR1 and CDR2: LNHDA and SQIVND (reference sequence). Trimming took off 0 bases at V and 4 bases at J, with 9 bases between the two ends. The CDR3 spans 14 residues. The CDR3 nucleotides are TGTGCCAGTAGTATAGACGCGGAAACCTATGGCTACACCTTC. Its protein product is CASSIDAETYGYTF.

This clone was counted a few times. This sequence joins TRBV12-5 and TRBJ2-2, with D tentatively TRBD1 (6 bases). The CDR3 consists of 16 residues. Deletions cut 5 bases from V and 0 bases from J, with 13 bases between. Per the germline V gene, CDR1 is LGHNT and CDR2 is FRNRAP. As DNA, the CDR3 is TGTGCTAGTGGTCAAGGCAGGGGACCGAACACCGGGGAGCTGTTTTTT. It codes for CASGQGRGPNTGELFF.